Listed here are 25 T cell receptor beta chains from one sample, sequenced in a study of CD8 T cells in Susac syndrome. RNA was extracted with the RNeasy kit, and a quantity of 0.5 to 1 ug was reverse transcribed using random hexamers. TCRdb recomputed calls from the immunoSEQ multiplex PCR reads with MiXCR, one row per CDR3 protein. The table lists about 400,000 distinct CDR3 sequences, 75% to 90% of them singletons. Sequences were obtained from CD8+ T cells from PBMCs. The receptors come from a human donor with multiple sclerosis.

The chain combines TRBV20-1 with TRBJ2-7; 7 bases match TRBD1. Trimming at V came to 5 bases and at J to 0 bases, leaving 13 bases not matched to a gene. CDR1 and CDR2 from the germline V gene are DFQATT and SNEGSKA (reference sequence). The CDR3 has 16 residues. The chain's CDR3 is CSASNPDRMSSYEQYF. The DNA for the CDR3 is TGCAGTGCTTCAAACCCGGACAGGATGAGCTCCTACGAGCAGTACTTC.

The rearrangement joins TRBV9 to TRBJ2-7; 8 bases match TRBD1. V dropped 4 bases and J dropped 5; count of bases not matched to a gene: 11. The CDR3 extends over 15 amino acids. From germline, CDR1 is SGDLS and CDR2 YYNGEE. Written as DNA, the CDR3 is TGTGCCAGCAGCCCTCAACCCGGACAGGGAGACGAGCAGTACTTC. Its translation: CASSPQPGQGDEQYF. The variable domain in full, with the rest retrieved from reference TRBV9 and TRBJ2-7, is DSGVTQTPKHLITATGQRVTLRCSPRSGDLSVYWYQQSLDQGLQFLIQYYNGEERAKGNILERFSAQQFPDLHSELNLSSLELGDSALYFCASSPQPGQGDEQYFGPGTRLTVT.

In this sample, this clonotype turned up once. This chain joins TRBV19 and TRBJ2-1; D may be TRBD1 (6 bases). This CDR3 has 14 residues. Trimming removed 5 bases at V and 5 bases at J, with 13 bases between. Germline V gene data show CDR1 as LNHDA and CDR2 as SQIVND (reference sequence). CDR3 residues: CASSLWGPNNEQFF. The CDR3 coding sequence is TGTGCCAGTAGTCTATGGGGGCCTAACAATGAGCAGTTCTTC.

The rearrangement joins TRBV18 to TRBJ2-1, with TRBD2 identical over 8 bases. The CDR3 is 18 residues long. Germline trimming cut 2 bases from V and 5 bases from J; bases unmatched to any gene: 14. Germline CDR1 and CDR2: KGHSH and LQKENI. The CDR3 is CASSPSFTQAGDHNEQFF. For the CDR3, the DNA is TGTGCCAGCTCACCAAGTTTCACCCAAGCGGGAGACCACAATGAGCAGTTCTTC.

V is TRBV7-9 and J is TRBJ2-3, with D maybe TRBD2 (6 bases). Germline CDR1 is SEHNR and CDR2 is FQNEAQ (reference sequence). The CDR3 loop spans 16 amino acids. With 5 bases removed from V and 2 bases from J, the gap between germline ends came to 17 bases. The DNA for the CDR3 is TGTGCCAGCAGCCCCCCTGAGGGCGGGAACACAGATACGCAGTATTTT. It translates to CASSPPEGGNTDTQYF. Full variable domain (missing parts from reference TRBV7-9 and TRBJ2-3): DTGVSQNPRHKITKRGQNVTFRCDPISEHNRLYWYRQTLGQGPEFLTYFQNEAQLEKSRLLSDRFSAERPKGSFSTLEIQRTEQGDSAMYLCASSPPEGGNTDTQYFGPGTRLTVL.

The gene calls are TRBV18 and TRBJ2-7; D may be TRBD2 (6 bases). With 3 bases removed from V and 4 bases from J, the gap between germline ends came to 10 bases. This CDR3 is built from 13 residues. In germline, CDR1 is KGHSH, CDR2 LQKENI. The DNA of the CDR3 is TGTGCCAGCTCACCCGGGACTCCGTACGAGCAGTACTTC. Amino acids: CASSPGTPYEQYF.

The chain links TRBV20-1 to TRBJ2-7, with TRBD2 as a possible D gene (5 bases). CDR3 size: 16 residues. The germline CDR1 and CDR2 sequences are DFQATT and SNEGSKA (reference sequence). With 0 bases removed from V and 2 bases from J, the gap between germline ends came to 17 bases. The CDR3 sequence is CSARDVGLAVTYEQYF. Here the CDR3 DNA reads TGCAGTGCTAGAGATGTTGGGCTAGCAGTTACCTACGAGCAGTACTTC.

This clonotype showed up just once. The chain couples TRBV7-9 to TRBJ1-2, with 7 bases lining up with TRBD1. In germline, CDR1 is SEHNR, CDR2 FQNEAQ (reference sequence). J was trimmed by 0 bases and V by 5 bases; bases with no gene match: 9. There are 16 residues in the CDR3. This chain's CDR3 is CASSPDRSSANYGYTF. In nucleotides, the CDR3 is TGTGCCAGCAGCCCGGACAGGTCCTCAGCTAACTATGGCTACACCTTC.

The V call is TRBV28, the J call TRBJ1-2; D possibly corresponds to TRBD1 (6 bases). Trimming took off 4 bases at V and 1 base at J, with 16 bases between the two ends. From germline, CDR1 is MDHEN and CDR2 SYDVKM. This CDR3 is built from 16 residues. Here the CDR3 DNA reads TGTGCCAGCAGTTCACAACCTCAGGGGAATAACTATGGCTACACCTTC. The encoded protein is CASSSQPQGNNYGYTF.

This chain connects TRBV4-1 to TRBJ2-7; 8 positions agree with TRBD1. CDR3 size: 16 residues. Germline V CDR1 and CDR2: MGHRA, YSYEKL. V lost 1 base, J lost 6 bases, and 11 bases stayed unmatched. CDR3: CASSQGRTGLGLEQYF. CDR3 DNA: TGCGCCAGCAGCCAAGGCCGGACAGGGTTGGGGCTCGAGCAGTACTTC.

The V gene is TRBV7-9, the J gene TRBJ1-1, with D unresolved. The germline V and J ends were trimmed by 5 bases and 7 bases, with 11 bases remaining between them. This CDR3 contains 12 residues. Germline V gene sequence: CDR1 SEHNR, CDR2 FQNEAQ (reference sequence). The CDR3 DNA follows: TGTGCCAGCAGCCCAGGATCAGGTGAAGCTTTCTTT. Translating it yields CASSPGSGEAFF.

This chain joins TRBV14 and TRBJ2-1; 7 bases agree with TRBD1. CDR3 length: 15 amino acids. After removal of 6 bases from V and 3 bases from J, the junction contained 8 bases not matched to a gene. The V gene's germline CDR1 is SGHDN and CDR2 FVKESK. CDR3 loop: CASRPTGVNYNEQFF. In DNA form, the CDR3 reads TGTGCCAGCAGACCCACAGGGGTAAACTACAATGAGCAGTTCTTC.

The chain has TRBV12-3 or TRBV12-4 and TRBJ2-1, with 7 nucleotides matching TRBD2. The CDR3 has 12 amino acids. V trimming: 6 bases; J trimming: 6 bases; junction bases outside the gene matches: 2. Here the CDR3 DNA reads TGTGCCAGCAGAATAGCGGGCAATGAGCAGTTCTTC. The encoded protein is CASRIAGNEQFF.

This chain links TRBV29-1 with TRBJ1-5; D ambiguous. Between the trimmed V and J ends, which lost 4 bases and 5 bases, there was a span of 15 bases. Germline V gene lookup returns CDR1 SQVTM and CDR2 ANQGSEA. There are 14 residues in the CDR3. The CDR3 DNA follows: TGCAGCGTTGGGGAGTCCCTGGTCGATCAGCCCCAGCATTTT. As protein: CSVGESLVDQPQHF.

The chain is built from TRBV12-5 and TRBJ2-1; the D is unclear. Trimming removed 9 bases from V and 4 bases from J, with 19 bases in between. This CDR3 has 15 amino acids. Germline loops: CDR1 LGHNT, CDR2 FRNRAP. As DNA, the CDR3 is TGTGCTAGCGAAGCCCGGACGGTTAATTACAATGAGCAGTTCTTC. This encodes CASEARTVNYNEQFF.

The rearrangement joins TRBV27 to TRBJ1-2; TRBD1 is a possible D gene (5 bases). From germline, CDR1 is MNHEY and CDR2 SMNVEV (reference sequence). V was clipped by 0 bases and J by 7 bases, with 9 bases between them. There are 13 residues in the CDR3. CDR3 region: CASSLSGGVGYTF. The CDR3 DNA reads TGTGCCAGCAGTTTATCCGGGGGGGTTGGCTACACCTTC.

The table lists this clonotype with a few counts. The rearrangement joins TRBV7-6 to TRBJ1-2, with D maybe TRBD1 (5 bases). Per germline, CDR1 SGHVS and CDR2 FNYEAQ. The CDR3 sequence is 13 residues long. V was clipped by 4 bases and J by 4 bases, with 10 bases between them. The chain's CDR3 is CASSSGGAYGYTF. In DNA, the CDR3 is TGTGCCAGCAGCTCCGGGGGTGCCTATGGCTACACCTTC. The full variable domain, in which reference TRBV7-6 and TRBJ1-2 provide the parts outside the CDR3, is GAGVSQSPRYKVTKRGQDVALRCDPISGHVSLYWYRQALGQGPEFLTYFNYEAQQDKSGLPNDRFSAERPEGSISTLTIQRTEQRDSAMYRCASSSGGAYGYTFGSGTRLTVV.

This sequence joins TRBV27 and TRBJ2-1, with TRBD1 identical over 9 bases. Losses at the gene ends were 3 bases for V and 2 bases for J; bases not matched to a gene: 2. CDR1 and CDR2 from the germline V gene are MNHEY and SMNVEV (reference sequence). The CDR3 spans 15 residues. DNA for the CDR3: TGTGCCAGCAGTTTCCACAGGGGGCCCTACAATGAGCAGTTCTTC. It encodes CASSFHRGPYNEQFF.

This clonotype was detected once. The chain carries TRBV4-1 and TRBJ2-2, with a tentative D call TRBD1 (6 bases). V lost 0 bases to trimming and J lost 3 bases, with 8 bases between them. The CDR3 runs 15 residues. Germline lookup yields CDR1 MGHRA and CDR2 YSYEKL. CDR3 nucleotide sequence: TGCGCCAGCAGCCAAGAGAACAGGGACACCGGGGAGCTGTTTTTT. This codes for CASSQENRDTGELFF.

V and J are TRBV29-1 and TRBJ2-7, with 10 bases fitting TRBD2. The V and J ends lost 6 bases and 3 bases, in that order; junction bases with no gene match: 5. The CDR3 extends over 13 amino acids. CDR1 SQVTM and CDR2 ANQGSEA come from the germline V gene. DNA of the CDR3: TGCAGCGTCCTTGAGCGGGAGGGCTACGAGCAGTACTTC. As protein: CSVLEREGYEQYF.

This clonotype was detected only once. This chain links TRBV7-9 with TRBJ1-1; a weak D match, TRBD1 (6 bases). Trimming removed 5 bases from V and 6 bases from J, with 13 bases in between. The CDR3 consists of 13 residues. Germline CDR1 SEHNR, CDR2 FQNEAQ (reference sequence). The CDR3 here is CASSAGGGAEAFF. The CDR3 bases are TGTGCCAGCAGCGCCGGAGGGGGTGCTGAAGCTTTCTTT.

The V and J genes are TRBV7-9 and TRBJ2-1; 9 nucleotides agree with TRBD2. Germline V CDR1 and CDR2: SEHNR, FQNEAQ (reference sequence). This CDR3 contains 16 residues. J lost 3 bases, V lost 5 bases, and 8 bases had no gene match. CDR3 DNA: TGTGCCAGCAGCGGGTTAGGCGGGAGGGGCTACAATGAGCAGTTCTTC. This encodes CASSGLGGRGYNEQFF.

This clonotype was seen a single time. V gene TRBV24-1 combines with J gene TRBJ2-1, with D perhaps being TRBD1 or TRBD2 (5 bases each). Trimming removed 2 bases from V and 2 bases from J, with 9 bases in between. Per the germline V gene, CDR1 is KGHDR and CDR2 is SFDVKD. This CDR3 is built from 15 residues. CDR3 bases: TGTGCCACCAGTGATTCTTGGGGACCCTACAATGAGCAGTTCTTC. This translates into CATSDSWGPYNEQFF.

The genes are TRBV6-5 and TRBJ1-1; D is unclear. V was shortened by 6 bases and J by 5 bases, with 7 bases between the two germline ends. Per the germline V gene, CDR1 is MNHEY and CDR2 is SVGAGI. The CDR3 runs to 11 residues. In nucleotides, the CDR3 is TGTGCCAGCAGATTACTTACTGAAGCTTTCTTT. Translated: CASRLLTEAFF.

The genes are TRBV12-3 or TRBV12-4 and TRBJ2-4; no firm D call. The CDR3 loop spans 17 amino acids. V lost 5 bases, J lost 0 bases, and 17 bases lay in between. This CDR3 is CASSPRDLLLAKNIQYF. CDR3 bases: TGTGCCAGCAGTCCTCGAGACCTTTTACTAGCCAAAAACATTCAGTACTTC.